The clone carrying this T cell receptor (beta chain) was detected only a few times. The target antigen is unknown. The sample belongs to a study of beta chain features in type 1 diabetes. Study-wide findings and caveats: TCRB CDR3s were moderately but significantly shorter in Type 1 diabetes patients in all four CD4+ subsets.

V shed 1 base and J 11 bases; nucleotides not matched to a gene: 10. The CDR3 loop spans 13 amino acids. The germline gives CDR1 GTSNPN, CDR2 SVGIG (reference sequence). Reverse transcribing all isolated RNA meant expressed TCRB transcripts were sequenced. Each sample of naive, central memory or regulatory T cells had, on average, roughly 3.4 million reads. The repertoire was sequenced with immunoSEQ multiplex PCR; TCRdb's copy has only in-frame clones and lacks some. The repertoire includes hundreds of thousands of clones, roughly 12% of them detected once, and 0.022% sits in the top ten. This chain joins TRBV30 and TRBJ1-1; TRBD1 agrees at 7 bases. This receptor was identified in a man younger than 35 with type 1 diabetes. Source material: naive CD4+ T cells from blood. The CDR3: CAWSGQLQGRAFF. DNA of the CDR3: TGTGCCTGGAGTGGCCAATTACAGGGGCGGGCTTTCTTT.